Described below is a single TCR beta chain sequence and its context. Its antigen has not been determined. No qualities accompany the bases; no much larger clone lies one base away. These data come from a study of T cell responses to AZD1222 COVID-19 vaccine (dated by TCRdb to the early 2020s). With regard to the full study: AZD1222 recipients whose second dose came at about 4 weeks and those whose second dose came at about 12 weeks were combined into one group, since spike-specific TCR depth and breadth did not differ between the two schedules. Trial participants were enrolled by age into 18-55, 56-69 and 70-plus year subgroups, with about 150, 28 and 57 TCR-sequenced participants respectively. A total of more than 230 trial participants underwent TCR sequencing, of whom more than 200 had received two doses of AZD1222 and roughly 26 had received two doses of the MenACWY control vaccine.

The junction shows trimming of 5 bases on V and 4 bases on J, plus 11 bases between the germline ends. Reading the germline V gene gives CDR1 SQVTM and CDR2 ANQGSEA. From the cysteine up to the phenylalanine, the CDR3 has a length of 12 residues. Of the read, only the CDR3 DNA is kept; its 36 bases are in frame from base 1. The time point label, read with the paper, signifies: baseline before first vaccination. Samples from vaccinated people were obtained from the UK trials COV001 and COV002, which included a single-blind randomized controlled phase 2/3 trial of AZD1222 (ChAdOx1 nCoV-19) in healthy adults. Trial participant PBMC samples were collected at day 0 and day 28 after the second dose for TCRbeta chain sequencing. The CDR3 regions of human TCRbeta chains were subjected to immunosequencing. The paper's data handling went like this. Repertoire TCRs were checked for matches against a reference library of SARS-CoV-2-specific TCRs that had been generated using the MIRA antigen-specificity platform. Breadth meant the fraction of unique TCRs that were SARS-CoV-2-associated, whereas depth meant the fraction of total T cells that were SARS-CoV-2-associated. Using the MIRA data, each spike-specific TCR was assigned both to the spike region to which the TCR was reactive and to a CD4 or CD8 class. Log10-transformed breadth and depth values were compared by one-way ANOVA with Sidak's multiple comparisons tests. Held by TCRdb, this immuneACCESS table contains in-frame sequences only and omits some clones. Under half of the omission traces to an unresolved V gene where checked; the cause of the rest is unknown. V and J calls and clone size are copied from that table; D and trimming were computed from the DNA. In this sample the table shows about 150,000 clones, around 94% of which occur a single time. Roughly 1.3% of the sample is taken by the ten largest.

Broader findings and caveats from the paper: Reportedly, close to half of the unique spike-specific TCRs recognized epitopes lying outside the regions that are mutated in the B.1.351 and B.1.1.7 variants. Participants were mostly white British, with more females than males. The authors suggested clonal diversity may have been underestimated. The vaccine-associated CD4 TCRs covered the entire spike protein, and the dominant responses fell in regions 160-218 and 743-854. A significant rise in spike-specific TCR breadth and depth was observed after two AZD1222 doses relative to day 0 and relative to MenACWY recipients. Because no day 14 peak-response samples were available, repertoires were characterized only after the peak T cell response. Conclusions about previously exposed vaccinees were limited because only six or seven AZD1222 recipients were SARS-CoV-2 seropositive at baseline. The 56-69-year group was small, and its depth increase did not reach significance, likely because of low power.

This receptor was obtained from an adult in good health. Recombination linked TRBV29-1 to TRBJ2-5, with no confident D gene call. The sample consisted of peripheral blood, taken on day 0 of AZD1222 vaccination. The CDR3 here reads CSVNRDGETQYF. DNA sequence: TGCAGCGTTAATCGTGACGGAGAGACCCAGTACTTC.